Described below is a single T cell receptor beta chain sequence and its context. Its specificity is unknown. The data originate from a study of T cell repertoires in cytomegalovirus infection. On the study more broadly: Matching HLA type, along with CMV infection, was indicated by public TCR beta signatures. Study results and caveats: Across the ex vivo response, the dominant clonotypes were HLA-C-restricted CMV-specific TCR beta clonotypes. Based on cumulative public TCR beta family frequency, carriers of CMV plus the relevant HLA were identified.

The CDR3 runs 18 residues. Trimming took 4 bases from V and 7 from J; bases not matched to a gene: 13. CDR1 is SGHNT and CDR2 is YYREEE in the germline V gene (reference sequence). TCRdb passed the reads through MiXCR, listing each CDR3 protein once. The sample records around 130,000 distinct CDR3 sequences, under 30% being singletons. The TCR was taken from a human donor in good health (CMV status not recorded). Some clones in this sample may be carry-over from other donors' samples. The rearrangement joins TRBV5-4 to TRBJ2-2; 13 bases are a match to TRBD2. Source material: PBMCs, sequenced either directly or after in vitro stimulation (not recorded which). Here the CDR3 reads CASSRAGLAGERSGELFF. DNA of the CDR3: TGTGCCAGCAGCCGTGCTGGACTAGCGGGAGAACGGAGCGGGGAGCTGTTTTTT.